This T cell receptor (beta chain) stems from a study of T cells after yellow fever vaccination. Study-wide points: Boosting was followed by the reappearance of most primary-vaccination clones (approximately 95% CD4, 85% to 90% CD8). On re-exposure, the response was weaker but peaked faster, at day 5 versus 15. Clonotypes shared by both compartments, CD4 and CD8, made up a small share.

Production of TCR cDNA was by 5'RACE template switching, which also added a universal primer site and UMIs. One entry per CDR3 protein results from TCRdb running MiXCR on the 5' RACE reads. The sample lists roughly 140,000 distinct CDR3 sequences; less than 9.5% were seen once. This clonotype was counted many times. Its antigen is unidentified. With 0 bases removed from V and 5 bases from J, the gap between germline ends came to 5 bases. The CDR3 loop spans 12 amino acids. Germline CDR1 is SGHKS and CDR2 is YYEKEE (reference sequence). The chain recombines TRBV5-5 with TRBJ2-5, with D hard to call. The clonotype was recovered from a man younger than 40 who received the YFV17D yellow fever vaccine. The material sequenced was CD4+ T cells sorted from PBMCs, taken 5 days after the yellow fever booster vaccination. CDR3 in amino acids: CASSLELETQYF. The CDR3 DNA is TGTGCCAGCAGCTTGGAACTTGAGACCCAGTACTTC.